The 6 T cell receptor beta chains reported below all come from one sample, sequenced in a study of blood T cell dynamics during melanoma immunotherapy (dated by TCRdb to 2018 to 2020). Libraries came from the immunoSEQ multiplex PCR assay. Entries here come from immuneACCESS through TCRdb and include only in-frame sequences with V and J called. Some clones fail to appear in such tables; in the studies checked, an unresolved V gene covers under half of the shortfall, and the cause of the remainder is unknown. Present in this sample are more than 13,000 clones, around nine tenths of which were seen just once. Roughly 0.92% of the sample rests with the top ten. The meaning of the sample's time point label: week 3, after first cycle of checkpoint inhibitor. The sequenced sample was blood, obtained from a patient treated with checkpoint blockade. These receptors all stem from a human donor with melanoma.

This sequence joins TRBV2 and TRBJ1-1, with a tentative D call TRBD1 (6 bases). Germline V lookup: CDR1 SNHLY, CDR2 FYNNEI. Trimming removed 1 base from V and 3 bases from J, with 9 bases in between. This CDR3 comprises 14 residues. As DNA, the CDR3 is TGTGCCAGCAGTGAAGTCCAGGGGTACACTGAAGCTTTCTTT. It encodes CASSEVQGYTEAFF.

The chain couples TRBV5-1 to TRBJ2-2; 10 bases match TRBD2. Trimming cost V 0 bases and J 3 bases; bases outside gene matches: 2. Germline V lookup: CDR1 SGHRS, CDR2 YFSETQ. The CDR3 has 16 residues. CDR3 sequence (DNA): TGCGCCAGCAGCTTGGTCAGCGGGGGGGACACCGGGGAGCTGTTTTTT. Protein: CASSLVSGGDTGELFF.

The chain has TRBV6-5 and TRBJ2-3; D is undetermined. Trimming took off 5 bases at V and 3 bases at J, with 12 bases between the two ends. Germline loops: CDR1 MNHEY, CDR2 SVGAGI. CDR3 size: 14 residues. The CDR3 nucleotides are TGTGCCAGCAGTCCCCAAGTTATTACAGATACGCAGTATTTT. Residues: CASSPQVITDTQYF.

The rearrangement uses TRBV6-5 and TRBJ2-1, with 11 positions matching TRBD2. In germline, CDR1 is MNHEY, CDR2 SVGAGI. Germline trimming cut 2 bases from V and 7 bases from J; bases unmatched to any gene: 4. This CDR3 is 15 amino acids long. The CDR3 DNA is TGTGCCAGCAGTTACGGACTAGCGGGCAGGAATGAGCAGTTCTTC. Residues: CASSYGLAGRNEQFF.

The chain employs TRBV11-2 and TRBJ1-1; no clear D. V was shortened by 8 bases and J by 6 bases, with 10 bases between the two germline ends. CDR1 is SGHAT, CDR2 FQNNGV, per germline. This CDR3 has 11 amino acids. CDR3 protein: CASPVDPEAFF. The CDR3 region has the DNA TGTGCCAGCCCTGTCGACCCTGAAGCTTTCTTT.

The chain has TRBV19 and TRBJ1-5; possible D gene TRBD1, 5 bases. The V gene lost 7 bases and the J gene lost 16 bases, with 26 bases spanning the gap. The CDR3 runs to 14 residues. CDR1 is LNHDA, CDR2 SQIVND, per germline (reference sequence). In DNA, the CDR3 is TGTGCCAGTAACCCACTCGGGACCGCCGGCCACGTACATTTT. As protein: CASNPLGTAGHVHF.